The present T cell receptor (beta chain) was sequenced within a study of cytomegalovirus exposure and HLA in healthy donors. Study-level results: Diagnosis of cytomegalovirus status made by the classifier reportedly showed high specificity and sensitivity. Cytomegalovirus association was listed for about 170 TCR beta chains.

Assay used: immunoSEQ multiplex PCR; TCRdb lists only in-frame clones, some missing. The top ten clones hold around 1.7% of a sample with 120,000 or so clones, around 96% of them seen once. Remarks on this clone: Its antigen remains unknown.

This TCR was sampled from a man aged 18-30 years in good health and CMV-seronegative. Source material: PBMCs.

The DNA of the CDR3 is TGTGCCAGCAGGCTCCCGGACAGCGAGGCTTACAATGAGCAGTTCTTC. This encodes CASRLPDSEAYNEQFF. The rearrangement links TRBV6-6 to TRBJ2-1; D possibly corresponds to TRBD1 (6 bases). The germline gives CDR1 MNHNY, CDR2 SVGAGI (reference sequence). CDR3 length: 16 amino acids. The V and J ends lost 6 bases and 4 bases respectively, with 19 bases between them.